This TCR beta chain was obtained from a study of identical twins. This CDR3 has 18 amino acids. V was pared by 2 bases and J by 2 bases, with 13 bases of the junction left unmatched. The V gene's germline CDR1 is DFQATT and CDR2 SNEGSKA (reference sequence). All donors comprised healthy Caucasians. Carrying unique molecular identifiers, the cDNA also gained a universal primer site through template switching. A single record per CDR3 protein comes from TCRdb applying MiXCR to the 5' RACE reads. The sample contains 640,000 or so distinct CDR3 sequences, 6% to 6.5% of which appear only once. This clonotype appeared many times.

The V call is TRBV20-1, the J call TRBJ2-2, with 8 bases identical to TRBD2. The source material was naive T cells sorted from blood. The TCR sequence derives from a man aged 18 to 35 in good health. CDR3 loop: CSARPPGLVPGNTGELFF. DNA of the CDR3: TGCAGTGCTAGACCACCGGGACTAGTTCCGGGTAACACCGGGGAGCTGTTTTTT.